This T cell receptor (beta chain) was observed in a study of T cell repertoires in cytomegalovirus infection. Background on the study: From public TCR beta signatures came an indication of both CMV infection and matching HLA type.

Note on this clonotype: Its antigen is as yet unknown.

The CDR3 extends over 15 amino acids. V lost 3 bases, J lost 4 bases, and 6 bases stayed unmatched. From germline, CDR1 is GTSNPN and CDR2 SVGIG (reference sequence). MiXCR, applied by TCRdb to the reads, yields one record per CDR3 protein. The sample lists around 300,000 distinct CDR3 sequences; roughly 24% were seen once. Study-level results: People with CMV and the relevant HLA were identified by cumulative public TCR beta family frequency. Clonotype analysis showed dominance of the ex vivo response by HLA-C-restricted CMV-specific TCR beta clonotypes.

This TCR derives from a human donor in good health (CMV status not recorded). Some clones in this sample may be carry-over from other donors' samples. The chain carries TRBV30 and TRBJ1-6, with TRBD1 matching over 7 bases. The sequenced sample consisted of PBMCs. CDR3 DNA: TGTGCCTGGAGGAACGACAGGGCTTATAATTCACCCCTCCACTTT. Translation gives CAWRNDRAYNSPLHF.